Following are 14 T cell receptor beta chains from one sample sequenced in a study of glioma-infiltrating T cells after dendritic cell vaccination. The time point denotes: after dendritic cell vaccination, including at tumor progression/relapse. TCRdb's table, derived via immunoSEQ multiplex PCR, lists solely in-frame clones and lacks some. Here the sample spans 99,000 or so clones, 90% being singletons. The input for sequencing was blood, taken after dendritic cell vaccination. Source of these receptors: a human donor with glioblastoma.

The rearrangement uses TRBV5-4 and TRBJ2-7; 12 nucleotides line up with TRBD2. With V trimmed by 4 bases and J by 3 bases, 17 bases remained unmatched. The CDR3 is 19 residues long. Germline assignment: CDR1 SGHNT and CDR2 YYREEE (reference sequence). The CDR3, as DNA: TGTGCCAGCAGCCCTGGTGAGACTAGCGGGAGTCGGTCCTTCTACGAGCAGTACTTC. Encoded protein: CASSPGETSGSRSFYEQYF. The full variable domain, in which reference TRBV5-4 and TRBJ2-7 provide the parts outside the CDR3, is ETGVTQSPTHLIKTRGQQVTLRCSSQSGHNTVSWYQQALGQGPQFIFQYYREEENGRGNFPPRFSGLQFPNYSSELNVNALELDDSALYLCASSPGETSGSRSFYEQYFGPGTRLTVT.

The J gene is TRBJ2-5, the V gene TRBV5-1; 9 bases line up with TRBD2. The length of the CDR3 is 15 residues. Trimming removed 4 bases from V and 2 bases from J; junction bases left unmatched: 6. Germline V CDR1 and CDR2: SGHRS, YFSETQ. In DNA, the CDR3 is TGCGCCAGCAGCCCGCGGGGGGGCGTGCAAGAGACCCAGTACTTC. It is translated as CASSPRGGVQETQYF.

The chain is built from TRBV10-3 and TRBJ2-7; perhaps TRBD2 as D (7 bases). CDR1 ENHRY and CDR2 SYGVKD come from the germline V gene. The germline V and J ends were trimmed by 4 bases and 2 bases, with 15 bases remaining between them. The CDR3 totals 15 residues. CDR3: CAISGGAGAPYEQYF. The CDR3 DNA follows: TGTGCCATCAGTGGGGGGGCGGGAGCTCCCTACGAGCAGTACTTC.

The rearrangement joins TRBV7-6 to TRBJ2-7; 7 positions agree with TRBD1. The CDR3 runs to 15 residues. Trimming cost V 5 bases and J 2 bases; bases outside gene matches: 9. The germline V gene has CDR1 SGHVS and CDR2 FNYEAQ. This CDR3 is CASSPQAGGTYEQYF. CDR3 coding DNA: TGTGCCAGCAGCCCTCAAGCAGGGGGTACCTACGAGCAGTACTTC. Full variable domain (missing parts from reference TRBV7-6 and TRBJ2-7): GAGVSQSPRYKVTKRGQDVALRCDPISGHVSLYWYRQALGQGPEFLTYFNYEAQQDKSGLPNDRFSAERPEGSISTLTIQRTEQRDSAMYRCASSPQAGGTYEQYFGPGTRLTVT.

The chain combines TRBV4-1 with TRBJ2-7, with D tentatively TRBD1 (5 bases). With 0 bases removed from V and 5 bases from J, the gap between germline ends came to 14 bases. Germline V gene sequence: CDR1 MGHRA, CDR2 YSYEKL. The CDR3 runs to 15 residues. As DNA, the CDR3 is TGCGCCAGCAGCCAAGATGTAAGGGGATGGGACGAGCAGTACTTC. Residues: CASSQDVRGWDEQYF.

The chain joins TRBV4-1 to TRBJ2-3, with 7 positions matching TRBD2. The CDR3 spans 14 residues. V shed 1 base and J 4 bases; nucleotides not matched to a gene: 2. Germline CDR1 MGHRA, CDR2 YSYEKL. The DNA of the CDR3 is TGCGCCAGCAGCCAAGTACTAGCGTCAGATACGCAGTATTTT. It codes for CASSQVLASDTQYF.

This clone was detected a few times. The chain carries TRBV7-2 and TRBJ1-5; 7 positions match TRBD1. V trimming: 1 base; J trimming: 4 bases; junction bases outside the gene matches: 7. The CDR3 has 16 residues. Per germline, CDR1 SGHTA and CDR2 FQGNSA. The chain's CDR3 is CASSLGGDRRNQPQHF. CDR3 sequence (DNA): TGTGCCAGCAGCTTAGGGGGGGACAGACGAAATCAGCCCCAGCATTTT.

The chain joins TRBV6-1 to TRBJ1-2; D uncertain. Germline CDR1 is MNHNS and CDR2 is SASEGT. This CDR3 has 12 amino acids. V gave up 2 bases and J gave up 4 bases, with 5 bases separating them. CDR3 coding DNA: TGTGCCAGCAGTGAAAATAGCTATGGCTACACCTTC. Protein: CASSENSYGYTF.

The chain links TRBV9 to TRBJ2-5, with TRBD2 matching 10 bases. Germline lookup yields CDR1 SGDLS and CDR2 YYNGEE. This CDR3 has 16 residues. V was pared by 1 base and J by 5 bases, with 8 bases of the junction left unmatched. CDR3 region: CASSVSSGRAPETQYF. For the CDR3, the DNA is TGTGCCAGCAGCGTAAGCAGCGGGAGGGCCCCCGAGACCCAGTACTTC.

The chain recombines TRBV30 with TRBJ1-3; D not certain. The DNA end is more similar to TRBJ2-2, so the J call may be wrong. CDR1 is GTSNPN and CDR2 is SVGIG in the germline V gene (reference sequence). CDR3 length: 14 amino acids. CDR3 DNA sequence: TGTGCCTGGAGTGTACCCCTAGACTCCGGGGAGCTGTTTTTT. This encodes CAWSVPLDSGELFF.

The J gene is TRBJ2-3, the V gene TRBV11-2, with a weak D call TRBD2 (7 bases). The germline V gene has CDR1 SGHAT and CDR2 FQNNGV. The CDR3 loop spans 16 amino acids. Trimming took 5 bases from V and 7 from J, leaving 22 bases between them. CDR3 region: CASSPGGGGGAYTQYF. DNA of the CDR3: TGTGCCAGCAGCCCGGGTGGGGGCGGGGGAGCGTATACGCAGTATTTT. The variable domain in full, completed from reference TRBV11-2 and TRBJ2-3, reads EAGVAQSPRYKIIEKRQSVAFWCNPISGHATLYWYQQILGQGPKLLIQFQNNGVVDDSQLPKDRFSAERLKGVDSTLKIQPAKLEDSAVYLCASSPGGGGGAYTQYFGPGTRLTVL.

The CDR3 reads CASSEAGTYEQYF. The CDR3 region has the DNA TGTGCCAGCAGTGAGGCAGGAACCTACGAGCAGTACTTC. The rearrangement uses TRBV6-1 and TRBJ2-7; D ambiguous. Germline CDR1 MNHNS, CDR2 SASEGT. CDR3 length equals 13 residues. Deletions cut 3 bases from V and 2 bases from J, with 8 bases between.

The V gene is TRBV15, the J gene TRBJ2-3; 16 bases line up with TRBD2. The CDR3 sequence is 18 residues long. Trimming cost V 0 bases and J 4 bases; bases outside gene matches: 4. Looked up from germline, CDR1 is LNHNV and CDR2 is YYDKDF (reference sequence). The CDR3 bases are TGTGCCACCAGCAGAGATGGGACTAGCGGGAGGGGGGCAGATACGCAGTATTTT. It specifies CATSRDGTSGRGADTQYF.

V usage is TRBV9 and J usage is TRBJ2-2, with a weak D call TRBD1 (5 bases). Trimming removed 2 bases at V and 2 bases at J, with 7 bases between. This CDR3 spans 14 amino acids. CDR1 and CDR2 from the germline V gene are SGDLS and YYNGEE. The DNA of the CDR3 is TGTGCCAGCAGCGTTGGACAAAACACCGGGGAGCTGTTTTTT. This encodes CASSVGQNTGELFF. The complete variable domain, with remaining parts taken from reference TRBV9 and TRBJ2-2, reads DSGVTQTPKHLITATGQRVTLRCSPRSGDLSVYWYQQSLDQGLQFLIQYYNGEERAKGNILERFSAQQFPDLHSELNLSSLELGDSALYFCASSVGQNTGELFFGEGSRLTVL.